Below are 18 T cell receptor beta chains sequenced from a single sample in a study of T cell responses to AZD1222 COVID-19 vaccine. Profiled with immunoSEQ multiplex PCR; TCRdb holds only in-frame clones, not every one. The sample consists of about 150,000 clones, roughly 92% of them appearing once. The sequenced sample was peripheral blood, obtained on day 0 of AZD1222 vaccination. The receptor set was obtained from an adult in good health.

The chain joins TRBV9 to TRBJ1-2, with D possibly TRBD1 on 5 matching bases. Germline V CDR1 and CDR2: SGDLS, YYNGEE. Trimming removed 4 bases at V and 9 bases at J, with 19 bases between. This CDR3 is built from 14 residues. CDR3 residues: CASSNSGTQGSYTF. CDR3 sequence (DNA): TGTGCCAGCAGCAACTCCGGGACCCAAGGGAGCTACACCTTC.

This chain connects TRBV7-3 to TRBJ2-1; the match to TRBD2 covers 14 bases. The trim removed 4 bases at V and 4 bases at J, leaving 3 bases unmatched. CDR1 and CDR2 from the germline V gene are SGHTA and FQGTGA. The CDR3 totals 16 residues. The CDR3 region has the DNA TGTGCCAGCAGCTCCGGACTAGCGGGAGGATACAATGAGCAGTTCTTC. The encoded protein is CASSSGLAGGYNEQFF. The whole variable domain, remainder taken from reference TRBV7-3 and TRBJ2-1, is GAGVSQTPSNKVTEKGKYVELRCDPISGHTALYWYRQSLGQGPEFLIYFQGTGAADDSGLPNDRFFAVRPEGSVSTLKIQRTERGDSAVYLCASSSGLAGGYNEQFFGPGTRLTVL.

The chain is built from TRBV19 and TRBJ2-1; D gene uncertain. The CDR3 runs to 15 residues. CDR1 and CDR2 from the germline V gene are LNHDA and SQIVND (reference sequence). V shed 4 bases and J shed 3 bases, with 13 bases lying between them. The chain's CDR3 is CASSNRPPDYNEQFF. The CDR3 coding sequence is TGTGCCAGTAGTAACAGACCCCCAGACTACAATGAGCAGTTCTTC. The full variable domain, in which reference TRBV19 and TRBJ2-1 provide the parts outside the CDR3, is DGGITQSPKYLFRKEGQNVTLSCEQNLNHDAMYWYRQDPGQGLRLIYYSQIVNDFQKGDIAEGYSVSREKKESFPLTVTSAQKNPTAFYLCASSNRPPDYNEQFFGPGTRLTVL.

V usage is TRBV7-2 and J usage is TRBJ2-7; the D is unclear. CDR1 SGHTA and CDR2 FQGNSA come from the germline V gene. V was shortened by 3 bases and J by 5 bases, with 11 bases between the two germline ends. CDR3 length equals 13 residues. The CDR3 is CASSFHRSNEQYF. CDR3 coding DNA: TGTGCCAGCAGCTTTCATAGAAGCAACGAGCAGTACTTC.

The rearrangement uses TRBV6-5 and TRBJ1-5; D is perhaps TRBD1 (6 bases). Between the trimmed V and J ends, which lost 7 bases and 6 bases, there was a span of 13 bases. Looked up from germline, CDR1 is MNHEY and CDR2 is SVGAGI. This CDR3 contains 13 residues. CDR3 amino acids: CASTPGVIQPQHF. DNA of the CDR3: TGTGCCAGCACACCAGGGGTTATTCAGCCCCAGCATTTT.

V is TRBV4-1 and J is TRBJ2-1, with D perhaps matching TRBD1 (6 bases). CDR3 length: 15 amino acids. Germline CDR1 and CDR2: MGHRA and YSYEKL. Trimming left V 2 bases short and J 2 bases short, with 10 bases between. The CDR3 sequence: CASSQNSGAYNEQFF. CDR3 nucleotides: TGCGCCAGCAGCCAAAACTCAGGGGCCTACAATGAGCAGTTCTTC.

This chain links TRBV6-1 with TRBJ1-1; D gene unclear. This CDR3 has 14 amino acids. Per the germline V gene, CDR1 is MNHNS and CDR2 is SASEGT. Between the trimmed V and J ends, which lost 2 bases and 1 base, there was a span of 8 bases. CDR3 sequence: CASSEKGWNTEAFF. The DNA for the CDR3 is TGTGCCAGCAGTGAAAAAGGCTGGAACACTGAAGCTTTCTTT.

V usage is TRBV6-6 and J usage is TRBJ1-1, with TRBD1 as a possible D gene (6 bases). CDR1 is MNHNY, CDR2 SVGAGI, per germline (reference sequence). Trimming pared 6 bases from V and 1 base from J, leaving 33 bases between. The CDR3 consists of 21 residues. The CDR3 spells CASSRVARGTRGTGKNTEAFF. DNA of the CDR3: TGTGCCAGCAGCCGTGTTGCTCGGGGGACACGCGGCACCGGTAAGAACACTGAAGCTTTCTTT.

The rearrangement uses TRBV9 and TRBJ1-4; D is unresolved. The V gene's germline CDR1 is SGDLS and CDR2 YYNGEE. V gave up 0 bases and J gave up 8 bases, with 11 bases separating them. This CDR3 spans 14 amino acids. The CDR3 is CASSVGGLREKLFF. The CDR3 DNA reads as TGTGCCAGCAGCGTAGGAGGATTGAGAGAAAAACTGTTTTTT.

The chain uses TRBV19 and TRBJ1-1; D is perhaps TRBD1 (6 bases). Per germline, CDR1 LNHDA and CDR2 SQIVND (reference sequence). The CDR3 is 14 residues long. V gave up 2 bases and J gave up 4 bases, with 11 bases separating them. DNA for the CDR3: TGTGCCAGTAGTATACAGGGGCCCGGCACTGAAGCTTTCTTT. It encodes CASSIQGPGTEAFF. Drawing the rest from reference TRBV19 and TRBJ1-1, the complete variable domain is DGGITQSPKYLFRKEGQNVTLSCEQNLNHDAMYWYRQDPGQGLRLIYYSQIVNDFQKGDIAEGYSVSREKKESFPLTVTSAQKNPTAFYLCASSIQGPGTEAFFGQGTRLTVV.

DNA of the CDR3: TGTGCCAGCAGCTACATAGCGGAGTACTACAATGAGCAGTTCTTC. Encoded protein: CASSYIAEYYNEQFF. The chain combines TRBV5-4 with TRBJ2-1; perhaps TRBD2 as D (6 bases). Trimming took off 3 bases at V and 3 bases at J, with 13 bases between the two ends. The germline V gene has CDR1 SGHNT and CDR2 YYREEE (reference sequence). The CDR3 runs 15 residues.

The V and J genes are TRBV30 and TRBJ1-6; 11 bases line up with TRBD1. CDR3 length: 14 residues. Germline V lookup: CDR1 GTSNPN, CDR2 SVGIG (reference sequence). Trimming removed 4 bases from V and 7 bases from J; junction bases left unmatched: 3. CDR3 loop: CAWKGDRGNSPLHF. CDR3 DNA sequence: TGTGCCTGGAAGGGGGACAGGGGGAATTCACCCCTCCACTTT.

The rearrangement links TRBV30 to TRBJ1-2, with D unclear. V lost 0 bases and J lost 4, with 15 bases in between. CDR1 and CDR2 from the germline V gene are GTSNPN and SVGIG (reference sequence). CDR3 length: 15 amino acids. In DNA, the CDR3 is TGTGCCTGGAGTGTAGAGCTTAGGTCGGGCTATGGCTACACCTTC. Encoded protein: CAWSVELRSGYGYTF.

V is TRBV5-1 and J is TRBJ1-2; unclear D gene. V lost 4 bases and J lost 0, with 7 bases in between. CDR1 and CDR2 (germline): SGHRS, YFSETQ. This CDR3 is 13 amino acids long. CDR3 region: CASSHGPNYGYTF. In nucleotides, the CDR3 is TGCGCCAGCAGCCACGGGCCTAACTATGGCTACACCTTC.

V gene TRBV7-8 combines with J gene TRBJ1-3; D gene ambiguous. The CDR3 loop spans 14 amino acids. Germline V lookup: CDR1 SGHVS, CDR2 FQNEAQ. V gave up 6 bases and J gave up 0 bases, with 9 bases separating them. CDR3 in amino acids: CASSPGSSGNTIYF. CDR3 in DNA: TGTGCCAGCAGTCCCGGAAGCTCTGGAAACACCATATATTTT.

This rearrangement joins TRBV4-3 to TRBJ1-1; 9 nucleotides align to TRBD1. V gave up 1 base and J gave up 1 base; unmatched junction bases: 13. The CDR3 is 19 amino acids. CDR1 LGHNA and CDR2 YSLEER come from the germline V gene. The chain's CDR3 is CASSQAPTGGAGANTEAFF. CDR3 coding DNA: TGCGCCAGCAGCCAAGCTCCTACAGGGGGCGCGGGCGCGAACACTGAAGCTTTCTTT.

This sequence joins TRBV28 and TRBJ1-1; D uncertain. This CDR3 is built from 11 residues. V lost 5 bases and J lost 4, with 5 bases in between. Germline V gene lookup returns CDR1 MDHEN and CDR2 SYDVKM. In nucleotides, the CDR3 is TGTGCCAGCAGTGAGCGCACTGAAGCTTTCTTT. Translating it yields CASSERTEAFF.

This chain connects TRBV14 to TRBJ2-7, with 10 bases lining up with TRBD2. Losses at the gene ends were 0 bases for V and 6 bases for J; bases not matched to a gene: 14. The germline CDR1 and CDR2 sequences are SGHDN and FVKESK. There are 18 residues in the CDR3. CDR3 in amino acids: CASSQEASGGPLYGEQYF. CDR3 DNA: TGTGCCAGCAGCCAAGAGGCTAGCGGGGGACCTCTATACGGCGAGCAGTACTTC.